This T cell receptor beta chain was identified during a study of blood T cell repertoires in COVID-19. Study in general: Sample material is recorded as cDNA or gDNA derived from T cells, B-cell-depleted T cells, or PBMCs.

This CDR3 region has 16 residues. Germline V lookup: CDR1 SGHDT, CDR2 YYEEEE. The junction had 2 bases not matched to a gene; V was cut back by 3 bases and J by 2 bases. In the original processing: Amplification of reference gene primers was used by the study to estimate nucleated cell counts. Here immunoSEQ multiplex PCR was the method, and the copy in TCRdb shows in-frame clones only, minus some. V and J calls and clone size are those listed in that table; D and trimming were worked out from the DNA. Here the sample spans 32,000 or so clones, 70% to 90% being singletons. This chain uses TRBV5-6 with TRBJ2-6; 10 nucleotides agree with TRBD1. The source material was peripheral blood. The clonotype comes from a man in his 70s with acute or convalescent COVID-19. This CDR3 reads CASSWGQGTGANVLTF. CDR3 nucleotides: TGTGCCAGCAGCTGGGGACAGGGGACTGGGGCCAACGTCCTGACTTTC.